Detailed here is one TCR beta chain. As yet, its antigen is unknown. These data are taken from a study of T cell repertoires in cytomegalovirus infection. Study-wide context: Well-studied HLA-B-restricted CMV epitopes were used in the study alongside recently identified HLA-C-restricted ones. Indications of both CMV infection and matching HLA type were provided by public TCR beta signatures.

MiXCR was run by TCRdb on the reads, yielding one entry per CDR3 protein. The sample records some 590,000 distinct CDR3 sequences, about 39% being singletons. Germline V gives CDR1 LGHNA, CDR2 YSLEER. The germline V and J ends were trimmed by 4 bases and 7 bases, with 19 bases remaining between them. CDR3 length: 15 residues. Whole-study findings and limits: In two of eight donors, the top clonotype was HLA-C-restricted CMV-specific. Carriers of CMV plus the relevant HLA were identified by cumulative public TCR beta family frequency.

This sample comprised cultured PBMCs, obtained from culture after CMV antigen stimulation. The receptor comes from a human donor in good health (CMV status not recorded). Some clones in this sample may be carry-over from other donors' samples. The genes are TRBV4-3 and TRBJ1-2, with no clear D. CDR3 residues: CASSLQQRPEGGYTF. For the CDR3, the DNA is TGCGCCAGCAGCCTCCAACAGCGTCCCGAGGGTGGCTACACCTTC.